Each of the 18 T cell receptor beta chains below was sequenced from the same sample in a study of neurological immune-mediated disorders. TCRdb analysed the 5' RACE reads with MiXCR anew, one entry per CDR3 protein. The table records approximately 44,000 distinct CDR3 sequences, about 14% of them present only once. Sample: CD4+ T cells from blood. The receptor source for this set is a woman aged 55-70 years with HTLV-1-associated myelopathy (HAM/TSP).

Many counts were recorded for this clonotype. This sequence joins TRBV11-2 and TRBJ2-7, with 7 positions matching TRBD1. Unmatched junction bases numbered 8, after V lost 5 bases and J lost 4 bases. CDR1 SGHAT and CDR2 FQNNGV come from the germline V gene. The CDR3 has 14 residues. The chain's CDR3 is CASSPGTEFYEQYF. CDR3 sequence (DNA): TGTGCCAGCAGCCCCGGGACAGAATTTTACGAGCAGTACTTC.

V gene TRBV20-1 combines with J gene TRBJ2-7, with D maybe TRBD2 (6 bases). The V and J ends lost 5 bases and 1 base respectively, with 9 bases between them. The CDR3 contains 12 residues. The germline CDR1 and CDR2 sequences are DFQATT and SNEGSKA (reference sequence). CDR3 coding DNA: TGCAGTGCTTCGACTAGGTCCTACGAGCAGTACTTC. Its protein product is CSASTRSYEQYF.

This clonotype was seen only once. The chain carries TRBV20-1 and TRBJ1-1, with 7 nucleotides matching TRBD1. The CDR3 consists of 11 residues. With V trimmed by 3 bases and J by 10 bases, 5 bases remained unmatched. Germline V gene sequence: CDR1 DFQATT, CDR2 SNEGSKA (reference sequence). CDR3 amino acids: CSASLYRGAFF. CDR3 DNA: TGCAGTGCTAGTCTCTACAGGGGAGCTTTCTTT.

The chain couples TRBV12-3 or TRBV12-4 to TRBJ2-3; D might be TRBD2 (7 bases). Trimming left V 6 bases short and J 5 bases short, with 21 bases between. The CDR3 is 16 amino acids. The DNA of the CDR3 is TGTGCCAGCAGCGACGAGGGGGGGAAAGGGGGAGATACGCAGTATTTT. It yields the protein CASSDEGGKGGDTQYF.

Ten or more counts support this clonotype. The rearrangement uses TRBV5-1 and TRBJ1-1; D remains ambiguous. The V end was cut by 5 bases, the J end by 5 bases, with 22 bases between. This CDR3 spans 16 amino acids. The germline V gene encodes CDR1 SGHRS and CDR2 YFSETQ. CDR3 coding DNA: TGCGCCAGCAGTTACGACGCTGGATTCGGAACAACTGAAGCTTTCTTT. This codes for CASSYDAGFGTTEAFF.

Ten or more counts support this clonotype. The rearrangement uses TRBV5-1 and TRBJ1-6; D is uncertain. Looked up from germline, CDR1 is SGHRS and CDR2 is YFSETQ. V was clipped by 4 bases and J by 7 bases, with 12 bases between them. The CDR3 spans 14 residues. CDR3 DNA: TGCGCCAGCAGCCTGATTACCGCGAATTCACCCCTCCACTTT. It is translated as CASSLITANSPLHF.

The table lists this clonotype with many counts. This sequence joins TRBV5-1 and TRBJ2-2; 9 bases are a match to TRBD2. V shed 4 bases, J shed 1 base, and the junction held 2 bases outside the gene matches. Germline V CDR1 and CDR2: SGHRS, YFSETQ. This CDR3 is 15 amino acids long. CDR3 region: CASSRTSVNTGELFF. Here the CDR3 DNA reads TGCGCCAGCAGCCGGACTAGCGTGAACACCGGGGAGCTGTTTTTT.

This clonotype was counted at least ten times. This sequence joins TRBV20-1 and TRBJ1-6, with TRBD1 matching 8 bases. Germline V gene sequence: CDR1 DFQATT, CDR2 SNEGSKA (reference sequence). The CDR3 extends over 14 amino acids. J was trimmed by 7 bases and V by 5 bases; bases with no gene match: 7. In DNA, the CDR3 is TGCAGTGCTCCCAGCGGGACAGGCAATTCACCCCTCCACTTT. As protein: CSAPSGTGNSPLHF.

This clonotype was seen ten or more times. The chain joins TRBV20-1 to TRBJ1-1, with D possibly being TRBD1 (6 bases). Germline V CDR1 and CDR2: DFQATT, SNEGSKA (reference sequence). The CDR3 spans 13 residues. Deletions cut 4 bases from V and 6 bases from J, with 15 bases between. The CDR3 spells CSAKGRGRAEAFF. The CDR3 DNA follows: TGCAGTGCTAAGGGCAGGGGAAGAGCTGAAGCTTTCTTT.

This clonotype was observed many times. This rearrangement joins TRBV5-1 to TRBJ2-1; D is possibly TRBD2 (7 bases). Trimming removed 2 bases from V and 6 bases from J, with 15 bases in between. The CDR3 sequence is 15 residues long. The germline CDR1 and CDR2 sequences are SGHRS and YFSETQ. CDR3 residues: CASSFRGAKFNEQFF. As DNA, the CDR3 is TGCGCCAGCAGCTTTCGGGGGGCCAAGTTCAATGAGCAGTTCTTC.

This clonotype was observed many times. CDR3 region: CASSLAVSGGPRNEQFF. CDR3 nucleotides: TGCGCCAGCAGCTTGGCGGTTAGCGGGGGGCCTCGCAATGAGCAGTTCTTC. V gene TRBV5-1 combines with J gene TRBJ2-1, with 10 bases lining up with TRBD2. The CDR3 runs to 17 residues. Germline loops: CDR1 SGHRS, CDR2 YFSETQ. The ends lost 0 bases at V and 6 bases at J; junction bases unmatched: 9. The variable domain in full, with the rest retrieved from reference TRBV5-1 and TRBJ2-1, is KAGVTQTPRYLIKTRGQQVTLSCSPISGHRSVSWYQQTPGQGLQFLFEYFSETQRNKGNFPGRFSGRQFSNSRSEMNVSTLELGDSALYLCASSLAVSGGPRNEQFFGPGTRLTVL.

This clonotype was observed many times. The rearrangement uses TRBV5-1 and TRBJ2-7, with a possible D match to TRBD1 (6 bases). Germline assignment: CDR1 SGHRS and CDR2 YFSETQ. Trimming stripped 4 bases from V and 2 bases from J, with 13 bases between. This CDR3 has 14 residues. The CDR3: CASSRAGETYEQYF. In nucleotides, the CDR3 is TGCGCCAGCAGCCGCGCAGGGGAGACCTACGAGCAGTACTTC.

This clonotype occurred many times. The chain employs TRBV27 and TRBJ2-3; 14 nucleotides line up with TRBD2. The V gene's germline CDR1 is MNHEY and CDR2 SMNVEV (reference sequence). The CDR3 totals 18 residues. V lost 6 bases and J lost 9; bases outside the gene matches: 17. The CDR3 loop is CASSPPRTSGGLRWTQYF. The CDR3 region has the DNA TGTGCCAGCAGCCCCCCTCGGACTAGCGGGGGGTTACGGTGGACGCAGTATTTT.

This clonotype was detected many times. V gene TRBV5-5 combines with J gene TRBJ2-3, with 9 bases aligning to TRBD2. CDR1 and CDR2 from the germline V gene are SGHKS and YYEKEE (reference sequence). With 2 bases clipped from V and 4 bases from J, the junction kept 8 bases outside the gene matches. The CDR3 is 16 residues long. The CDR3 region is CASSFILRGGADTQYF. As DNA, the CDR3 is TGTGCCAGCAGCTTTATCTTGCGGGGGGGAGCAGATACGCAGTATTTT.

V gene TRBV20-1 combines with J gene TRBJ2-7, with a possible D match to TRBD2 (6 bases). Germline V gene data show CDR1 as DFQATT and CDR2 as SNEGSKA (reference sequence). V gave up 6 bases and J gave up 4 bases, with 25 bases separating them. The CDR3 is 16 amino acids. The CDR3 bases are TGCAGTGCCCTTCGGTCCCCCGGGGGTCCCCCTTACGAGCAGTACTTC. Its translation: CSALRSPGGPPYEQYF.

This clonotype was detected ten times or more. This chain links TRBV20-1 with TRBJ2-2; TRBD2 might be the D (5 bases). Trimming took off 3 bases at V and 6 bases at J, with 8 bases between the two ends. Germline V gene data show CDR1 as DFQATT and CDR2 as SNEGSKA (reference sequence). This CDR3 spans 12 amino acids. CDR3 DNA sequence: TGCAGTGCTAGTAGGCGGGCCGGGGAGCTGTTTTTT. Its protein is CSASRRAGELFF.

This chain connects TRBV10-1 to TRBJ2-7, with a tentative D call TRBD1 (6 bases). Germline lookup yields CDR1 WNHNN and CDR2 SYGVQD (reference sequence). V dropped 5 bases and J dropped 2 bases, with 13 bases sitting between them. The CDR3 extends over 14 amino acids. CDR3 in DNA: TGCGCCAGCAGTAGGTCAGGGGCACCCTACGAGCAGTACTTC. This encodes CASSRSGAPYEQYF.

This clonotype was found many times. The V gene is TRBV12-5, the J gene TRBJ2-3; 9 nucleotides line up with TRBD1. This CDR3 region has 14 residues. J gave up 1 base and V 7 bases, and 3 bases lay outside the gene matches. CDR1 LGHNT and CDR2 FRNRAP come from the germline V gene. CDR3: CASARDRGTDTQYF. The CDR3 DNA reads as TGTGCTAGTGCCAGGGACAGGGGCACAGATACGCAGTATTTT.